This T cell receptor (beta chain) was recovered during a study of OX40 agonist ivuxolimab in advanced cancers. Data came from immunoSEQ multiplex PCR; TCRdb stores just in-frame clones and leaves some out. This sample has some 60,000 clones, with 84% found just once. CDR3 length: 14 amino acids. CDR1 is MNHNS, CDR2 SASEGT, per germline. V dropped 2 bases and J dropped 5 bases, with 10 bases sitting between them. This specimen consisted of CD4+ or CD8+ T cells sorted from blood, obtained in a trial of the OX40 agonist ivuxolimab. J is TRBJ1-5 and V is TRBV6-1; the D gene is possibly TRBD1 (5 bases). This TCR was recovered from an adult with an advanced solid tumor such as melanoma, head and neck, liver or kidney cancer. The CDR3 region has the DNA TGTGCCAGCAGTGAAATTGGGGGAGATCAGCCCCAGCATTTT. It yields the protein CASSEIGGDQPQHF.